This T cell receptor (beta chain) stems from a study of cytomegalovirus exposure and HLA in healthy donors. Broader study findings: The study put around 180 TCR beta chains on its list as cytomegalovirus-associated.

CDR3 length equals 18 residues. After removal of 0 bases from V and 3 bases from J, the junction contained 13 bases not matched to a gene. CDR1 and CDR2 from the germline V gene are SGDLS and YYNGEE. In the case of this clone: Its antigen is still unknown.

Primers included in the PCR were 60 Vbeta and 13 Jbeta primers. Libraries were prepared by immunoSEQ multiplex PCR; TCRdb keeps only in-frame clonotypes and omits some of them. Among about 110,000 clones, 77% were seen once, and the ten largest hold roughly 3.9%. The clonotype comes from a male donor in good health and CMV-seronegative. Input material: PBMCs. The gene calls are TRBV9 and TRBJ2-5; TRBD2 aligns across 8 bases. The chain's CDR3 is CASSVALISGSREETQYF. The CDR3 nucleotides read TGTGCCAGCAGCGTAGCTCTAATCAGCGGGAGTAGAGAAGAGACCCAGTACTTC.